A selection of T cell receptor beta chains follows, all from one sample in a study of control samples from healthy donors and cancer patients. The repertoire was sequenced with immunoSEQ multiplex PCR; TCRdb's copy has only in-frame clones and lacks some. The sample lists fewer than 70,000 clones; roughly 87% were seen once. Sequenced input: PBMCs. All receptors derive from a man aged 55 to 70 with head and neck cancer. Both conserved end residues are part of each CDR3. Fields, in order: V gene, clone size, D gene, J gene, CDR3 DNA, CDR3 protein. A D gene is named only where the DNA matches it firmly. Some rows have no size entry. The others give once, few or many, or a class for an expanded clone.

TRBV28	once	TRBD1	TRBJ2-1	TGTGCCAGCAGTTTCGGGACAGGGTCCTACAATGAGCAGTTCTTC	CASSFGTGSYNEQFF
TRBV5-5	.	.	TRBJ1-1	TGTGCCAGCAGCTTTGTTGCTAGAAACACTGAAGCTTTCTTT	CASSFVARNTEAFF
TRBV6-6	.	TRBD1	TRBJ2-3	TGTGCCAGCAGTACCACCGGGACAGGGGGCACGAATACGCAGTATTTT	CASSTTGTGGTNTQYF
TRBV2	.	.	TRBJ2-7	TGTGCCAGCAGTGGGTGGGGGAATTACGAGCAGTACTTC	CASSGWGNYEQYF
TRBV3-1/TRBV3-2	.	.	TRBJ2-3	TGTGCCAGCAGCCAGATTGGAGGGGGGGAGGAAACAGATACGCAGTATTTT	CASSQIGGGEETDTQYF
TRBV19	.	.	TRBJ2-6	TGTGCCAGTAGTATTATAGGGACGAGCAGCTCTGGGGCCAACGTCCTGACTTTC	CASSIIGTSSSGANVLTF
TRBV4-2	once	TRBD1	TRBJ1-2	TGTGCCAGCAGCCAGATTTCAACGCCGGGACAGGGGGTTGAGGGATATGGCTACACCTTC	CASSQISTPGQGVEGYGYTF
TRBV19	.	.	TRBJ1-4	TGTGCCAGTAGTATTTGGGGCATGGATGAAAAACTGTTTTTT	CASSIWGMDEKLFF
TRBV4-1	.	.	TRBJ1-3	TGCGCCAGCAGCCAAGGACCAGGCACCTCTGGAAACACCATATATTTT	CASSQGPGTSGNTIYF
TRBV28	.	.	TRBJ2-1	TGTGCCAGCATGGCGGGGCACTTGAATGAGCAGTTCTTC	CASMAGHLNEQFF
TRBV4-3	.	TRBD1	TRBJ2-3	TGCGCCAGCAGCCAAGAACCGCCCGACAGGGGGATGACAGATACGCAGTATTTT	CASSQEPPDRGMTDTQYF
TRBV4-1	.	TRBD1	TRBJ1-6	TGCGCCAGCAGCCAAGGACAGGGATCCTATAATTCACCCCTCCACTTT	CASSQGQGSYNSPLHF
TRBV12-3/TRBV12-4	few	TRBD1	TRBJ2-7	TGTGCCAGCAGGGATGACAGGGTCGAGCAGTACTTC	CASRDDRVEQYF
TRBV6-6	.	.	TRBJ1-5	TGTGCCAGCAGCCTAGAGGATCAGCCCCAGCATTTT	CASSLEDQPQHF
TRBV5-5	.	.	TRBJ2-2	TGTGCCAGCAGCTTCGGGCGGACGAACACCGGGGAGCTGTTTTTT	CASSFGRTNTGELFF
TRBV29-1	.	.	TRBJ2-5	TGCAGCGTTGATACAGGTCTTCTGGAGACCCAGTACTTC	CSVDTGLLETQYF
TRBV7-9	.	.	TRBJ1-2	TGTGCCAGCAGCCGGGGAGGGGAGGTGGATGGCTACACCTTC	CASSRGGEVDGYTF
TRBV2	few	.	TRBJ2-3	TGTGCCAGCTTGGCTAGGGGCTACACAGATACGCAGTATTTT	CASLARGYTDTQYF
TRBV12-5	.	TRBD1	TRBJ1-1	TGTGCTAGTGGTTCAGGGGGACAGAACACTGAAGCTTTCTTT	CASGSGGQNTEAFF
TRBV11-2	.	.	TRBJ2-7	TGTGCCAGCAGCACTAGTCCGGGAGTGGGATACGAGCAGTACTTC	CASSTSPGVGYEQYF
TRBV29-1	.	TRBD1	TRBJ1-2	TGCAGCGTTGGGACAGGGCATGGCTACACCTTC	CSVGTGHGYTF
TRBV11-1	.	.	TRBJ1-6	TGTGCCAGCAGCCCACGGCAGACAGCCCTAAATTCACCCCTCCACTTT	CASSPRQTALNSPLHF
TRBV4-2	.	.	TRBJ1-5	TGTGCCAGCAGCCAAGAAGGGCCGCCCAGCAATCAGCCCCAGCATTTT	CASSQEGPPSNQPQHF